This TCR beta chain was sequenced during a study of T cells in Graves' hyperthyroidism and ophthalmopathy. The investigators amplified TCR beta CDR3 regions from RNA transcripts. First-round RT-PCR with HTBI primers amplified the TCR CDR3 region. TCRdb called the multiplex PCR reads again in MiXCR, with one record for every CDR3 protein. Of around 500,000 distinct CDR3 sequences listed, around 14% are singletons. V lost 7 bases, J lost 0 bases, and 12 bases lay in between. The CDR3 covers 14 residues. In germline, CDR1 is MNHNS, CDR2 SASEGT. Only a few counts were recorded for this clonotype. This receptor was obtained from a woman aged 18-29 years with Graves' hyperthyroidism. This chain connects TRBV6-1 to TRBJ1-2; TRBD1 might be the D (5 bases). Sequencing was carried out using blood. CDR3 in DNA: TGTGCCAGCACCACGGGGGAGACTAACTATGGCTACACCTTC. Its translation is CASTTGETNYGYTF.